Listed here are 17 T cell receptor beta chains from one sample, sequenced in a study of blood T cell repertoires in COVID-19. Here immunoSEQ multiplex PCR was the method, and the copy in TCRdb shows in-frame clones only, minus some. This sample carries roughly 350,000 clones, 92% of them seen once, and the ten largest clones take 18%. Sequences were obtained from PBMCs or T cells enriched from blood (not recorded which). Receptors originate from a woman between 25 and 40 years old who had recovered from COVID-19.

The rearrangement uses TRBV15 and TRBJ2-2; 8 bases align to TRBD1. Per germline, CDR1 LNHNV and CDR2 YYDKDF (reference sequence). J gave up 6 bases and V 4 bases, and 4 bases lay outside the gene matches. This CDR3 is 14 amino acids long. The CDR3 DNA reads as TGTGCCACCAGCACTCAGGGGGCATCCGGGGAGCTGTTTTTT. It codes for CATSTQGASGELFF.

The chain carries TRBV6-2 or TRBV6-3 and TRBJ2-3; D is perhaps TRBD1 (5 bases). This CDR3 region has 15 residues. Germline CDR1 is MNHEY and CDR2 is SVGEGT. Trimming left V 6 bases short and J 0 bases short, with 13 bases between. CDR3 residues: CASSTPTASTDTQYF. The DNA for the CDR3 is TGTGCCAGCAGCACCCCGACAGCTAGCACAGATACGCAGTATTTT.

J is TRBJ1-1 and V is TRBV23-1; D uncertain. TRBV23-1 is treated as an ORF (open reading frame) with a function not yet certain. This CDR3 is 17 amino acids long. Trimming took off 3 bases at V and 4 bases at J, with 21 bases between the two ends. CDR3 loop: CASSQSGEGVGSTEAFF. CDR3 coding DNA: TGCGCCAGCAGTCAGTCTGGTGAGGGTGTAGGAAGCACTGAAGCTTTCTTT.

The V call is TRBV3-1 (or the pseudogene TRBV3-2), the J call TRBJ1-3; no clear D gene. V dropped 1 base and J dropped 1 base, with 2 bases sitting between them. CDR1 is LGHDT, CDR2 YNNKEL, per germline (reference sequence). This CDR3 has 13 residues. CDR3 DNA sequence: TGTGCCAGCAGCCAAGCTTCTGGAAACACCATATATTTT. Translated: CASSQASGNTIYF.

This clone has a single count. The CDR3 loop reads CASSSRTSGGGSTGELFF. The CDR3 coding sequence is TGTGCCAGCAGCTCCCGGACTAGCGGGGGGGGAAGCACCGGGGAGCTGTTTTTT. The chain employs TRBV9 and TRBJ2-2; 15 bases match TRBD2. The germline gives CDR1 SGDLS, CDR2 YYNGEE. Trimming took 4 bases from V and 4 from J; bases not matched to a gene: 8. The CDR3 length is 18 residues.

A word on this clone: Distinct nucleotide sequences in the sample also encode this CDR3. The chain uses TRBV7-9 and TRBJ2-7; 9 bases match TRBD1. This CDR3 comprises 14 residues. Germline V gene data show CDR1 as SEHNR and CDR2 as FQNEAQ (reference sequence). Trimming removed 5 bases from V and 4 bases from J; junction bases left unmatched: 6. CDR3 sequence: CASSPGTGSYEQYF. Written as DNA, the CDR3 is TGTGCCAGCAGCCCCGGGACAGGGTCGTACGAGCAGTACTTC.

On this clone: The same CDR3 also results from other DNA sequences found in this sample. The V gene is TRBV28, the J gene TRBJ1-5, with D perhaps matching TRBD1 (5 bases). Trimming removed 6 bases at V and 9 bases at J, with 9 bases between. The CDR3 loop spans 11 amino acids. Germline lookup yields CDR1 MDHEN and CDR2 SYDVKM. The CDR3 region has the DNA TGTGCCAGCAGCCCCGGGGGGCCCCAGCATTTT. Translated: CASSPGGPQHF.

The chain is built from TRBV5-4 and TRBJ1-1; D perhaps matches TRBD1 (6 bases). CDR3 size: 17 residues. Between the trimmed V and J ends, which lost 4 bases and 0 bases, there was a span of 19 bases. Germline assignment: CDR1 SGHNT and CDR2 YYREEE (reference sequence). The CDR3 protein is CASSHTGTLGMNTEAFF. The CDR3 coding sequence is TGTGCCAGCAGCCATACCGGGACACTAGGAATGAACACTGAAGCTTTCTTT.

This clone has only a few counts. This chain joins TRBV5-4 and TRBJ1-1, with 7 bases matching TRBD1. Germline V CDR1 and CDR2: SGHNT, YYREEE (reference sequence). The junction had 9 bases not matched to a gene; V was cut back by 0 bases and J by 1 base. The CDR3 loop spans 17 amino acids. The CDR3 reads CASSLDVGQAKNTEAFF. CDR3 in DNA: TGTGCCAGCAGCTTGGATGTTGGACAGGCCAAGAACACTGAAGCTTTCTTT.

The chain's CDR3 is CASTVDRRSSYEQYF. In nucleotides, the CDR3 is TGTGCCAGCACCGTGGACAGGCGAAGCTCCTACGAGCAGTACTTC. This sequence joins TRBV11-1 and TRBJ2-7; 7 nucleotides agree with TRBD1. CDR1 is SGHAT, CDR2 FQDESV, per germline (reference sequence). The CDR3 consists of 15 residues. V was pared by 7 bases and J by 0 bases, with 9 bases of the junction left unmatched.

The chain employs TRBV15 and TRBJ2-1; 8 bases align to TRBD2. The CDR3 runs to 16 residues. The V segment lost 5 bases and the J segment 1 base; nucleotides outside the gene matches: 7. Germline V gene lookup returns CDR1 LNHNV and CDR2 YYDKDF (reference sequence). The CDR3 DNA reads TGTGCCACCAGCGGATTAGCGGGAAAATCCTACAATGAGCAGTTCTTC. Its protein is CATSGLAGKSYNEQFF.

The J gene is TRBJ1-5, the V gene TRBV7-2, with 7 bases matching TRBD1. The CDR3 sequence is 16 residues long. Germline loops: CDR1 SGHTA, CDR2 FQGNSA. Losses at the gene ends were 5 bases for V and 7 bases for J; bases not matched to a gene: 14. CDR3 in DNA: TGTGCCAGCAGCCCCCAGGGACAGTTAACTAACCAGCCCCAGCATTTT. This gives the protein CASSPQGQLTNQPQHF. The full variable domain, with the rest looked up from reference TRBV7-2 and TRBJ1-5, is GAGVSQSPSNKVTEKGKDVELRCDPISGHTALYWYRQSLGQGLEFLIYFQGNSAPDKSGLPSDRFSAERTGGSVSTLTIQRTQQEDSAVYLCASSPQGQLTNQPQHFGDGTRLSIL.

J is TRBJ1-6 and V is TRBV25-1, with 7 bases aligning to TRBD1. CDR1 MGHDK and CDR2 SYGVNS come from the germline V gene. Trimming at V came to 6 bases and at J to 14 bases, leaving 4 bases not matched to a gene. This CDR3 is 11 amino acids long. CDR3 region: CASRRTGTLHF. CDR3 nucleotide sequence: TGTGCCAGCAGACGGACAGGAACCCTCCACTTT. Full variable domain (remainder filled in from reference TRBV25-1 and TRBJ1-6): EADIYQTPRYLVIGTGKKITLECSQTMGHDKMYWYQQDPGMELHLIHYSYGVNSTEKGDLSSESTVSRIRTEHFPLTLESARPSHTSQYLCASRRTGTLHFGNGTRLTVT.

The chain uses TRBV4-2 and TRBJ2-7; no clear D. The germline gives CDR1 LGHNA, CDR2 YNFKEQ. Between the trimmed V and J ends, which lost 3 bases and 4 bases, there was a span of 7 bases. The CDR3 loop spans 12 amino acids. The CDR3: CASSQGTYEQYF. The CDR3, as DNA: TGTGCCAGCAGCCAGGGCACTTACGAGCAGTACTTC.

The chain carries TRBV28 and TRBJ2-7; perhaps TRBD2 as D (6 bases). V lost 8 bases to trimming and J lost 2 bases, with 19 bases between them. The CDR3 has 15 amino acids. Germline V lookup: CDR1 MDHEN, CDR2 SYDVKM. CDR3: CASEEGRKLAYEQYF. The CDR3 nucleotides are TGTGCCAGCGAGGAGGGACGGAAATTAGCCTACGAGCAGTACTTC.

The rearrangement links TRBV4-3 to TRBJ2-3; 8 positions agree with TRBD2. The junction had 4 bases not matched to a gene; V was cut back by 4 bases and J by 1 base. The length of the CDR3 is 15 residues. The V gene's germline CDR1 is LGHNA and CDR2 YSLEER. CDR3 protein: CASSRAGAGTDTQYF. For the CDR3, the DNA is TGCGCCAGCAGCCGAGCGGGAGCCGGCACAGATACGCAGTATTTT.

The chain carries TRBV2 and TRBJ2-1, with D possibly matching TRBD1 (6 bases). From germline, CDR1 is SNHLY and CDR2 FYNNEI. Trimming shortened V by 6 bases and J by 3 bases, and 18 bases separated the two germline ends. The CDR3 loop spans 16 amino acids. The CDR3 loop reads CASRGTFLDSYNEQFF. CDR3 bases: TGTGCCAGCAGGGGGACATTTTTGGACAGCTACAATGAGCAGTTCTTC.